This T cell receptor beta chain was captured in a study of metastatic and nonmetastatic thyroid tumors. V lost 0 bases to trimming and J lost 9 bases; unmatched junction nucleotides: 10. CDR1 and CDR2 (germline): SGHRS, YFSETQ. This CDR3 is 16 amino acids long. With MiXCR, TCRdb called clones anew from the PCR reads. In the table there are around 65,000 clones, 12% to 15% of which are singletons. This clone was found many times. Among the patients, none had received any treatment before thyroid surgery. The chain has TRBV5-1 and TRBJ2-1; 9 bases align to TRBD1. The sample was blood. This receptor was identified in a male donor with papillary thyroid cancer or a benign thyroid nodule (not recorded which). Some clones in this sample may be carry-over from other donors' samples. This CDR3 is CASSLAVQGAGSEQFF. DNA of the CDR3: TGCGCCAGCAGCTTGGCAGTACAGGGGGCCGGGTCTGAGCAGTTCTTC.